This T cell receptor beta chain was found in a study of chemoradiotherapy in HPV16-positive cancers. CDR3 length equals 15 residues. Between the trimmed V and J ends, which lost 4 bases and 4 bases, there was a span of 14 bases. Germline CDR1 SGHAT, CDR2 FQNNGV. Data came from immunoSEQ multiplex PCR; TCRdb stores just in-frame clones and leaves some out. The profile shows fewer than 1,500 clones, under 95% of them singletons. The source of this sequence is a human donor with HPV-associated anogenital cancer. J is TRBJ2-1 and V is TRBV11-2; D gene ambiguous. The sample consisted of tumor tissue, taken from a patient who underwent chemoradiotherapy. CDR3 in DNA: TGTGCCAGCAGCTCCCTCCGCGACGGATACAATGAGCAGTTCTTC. It translates to CASSSLRDGYNEQFF.